This T cell receptor (beta chain) was retrieved from a study of blood T cell repertoires in COVID-19. Study overall: Nucleic acid was either cDNA or gDNA, and it came from T cells, B-cell-depleted T cells, or PBMCs.

As originally analysed: The assay estimated nucleated cells by amplifying reference gene primers. Assay used: immunoSEQ multiplex PCR; TCRdb lists only in-frame clones, some missing. D and trimming were read from the DNA, whereas the V and J calls and clone size are those reported in that table. In the table there are fewer than 180,000 clones, 80% to 90% of which are singletons. The sample consisted of peripheral blood. The clonotype was recovered from a man between 70 and 80 years old with acute or convalescent COVID-19.

The CDR3 DNA reads as TGTGCCAGCAGCTTCAATGCCAGGGGAAGGGATGAAAAACTGTTTTTT. This codes for CASSFNARGRDEKLFF. J is TRBJ1-4 and V is TRBV7-2; tentative D call: TRBD1 (6 bases). Trimming cost V 3 bases and J 6 bases, with 17 bases left between them. Germline V gene lookup returns CDR1 SGHTA and CDR2 FQGNSA. This CDR3 is 16 amino acids long.